A single sample is the source of the 4 T cell receptor beta chains below, sequenced in a study of identical twins. TCRdb fed the 5' RACE reads into MiXCR, producing one record per CDR3 protein. Of 510,000 or so distinct CDR3 sequences in the sample, over 12% are singletons; the top ten hold around 0.4%. These data also formed part of another study, on yellow fever vaccine responses in identical twins.

Sequencing input: CD4+ T cells sorted from blood. These receptors originate from a young woman in good health.

This clonotype occurred a few times. V gene TRBV7-2 combines with J gene TRBJ2-5, with a possible D match to TRBD2 (5 bases). V was clipped by 1 base and J by 5 bases, with 14 bases between them. The V gene's germline CDR1 is SGHTA and CDR2 FQGNSA. This CDR3 comprises 15 residues. The chain's CDR3 is CASSLGGAGGETQYF. The DNA of the CDR3 is TGTGCCAGCAGCTTAGGAGGTGCAGGAGGTGAGACCCAGTACTTC.

This clonotype was picked up a small number of times. This sequence joins TRBV10-3 and TRBJ2-5; the D gene is possibly TRBD2 (6 bases). The V end lost 10 bases, the J end lost 7 bases, and 19 bases lay between the germline ends. Germline-derived CDR1 and CDR2 are ENHRY and SYGVKD. This CDR3 is built from 13 residues. CDR3 region: CASSGLPRGTQYF. In DNA, the CDR3 is TGTGCCAGTTCGGGACTTCCAAGAGGGACCCAGTACTTC.

This clonotype was found many times. V gene TRBV12-3 or TRBV12-4 combines with J gene TRBJ1-2, with TRBD1 matching 8 bases. Trimming at V came to 6 bases and at J to 2 bases, leaving 5 bases not matched to a gene. This CDR3 region has 14 residues. CDR3 sequence (DNA): TGTGCCAGCAGCCGGACAGGGAGGAACTATGGCTACACCTTC. Its protein product is CASSRTGRNYGYTF.

This clonotype showed up many times. This chain connects TRBV12-3 or TRBV12-4 to TRBJ1-2, with D perhaps TRBD1 (6 bases). This CDR3 region has 15 residues. Trimming took 5 bases from V and 4 from J, leaving 17 bases between them. As DNA, the CDR3 is TGTGCCAGCAGTGAGGACAGCCCCTCACTCTATGGCTACACCTTC. Translated: CASSEDSPSLYGYTF.